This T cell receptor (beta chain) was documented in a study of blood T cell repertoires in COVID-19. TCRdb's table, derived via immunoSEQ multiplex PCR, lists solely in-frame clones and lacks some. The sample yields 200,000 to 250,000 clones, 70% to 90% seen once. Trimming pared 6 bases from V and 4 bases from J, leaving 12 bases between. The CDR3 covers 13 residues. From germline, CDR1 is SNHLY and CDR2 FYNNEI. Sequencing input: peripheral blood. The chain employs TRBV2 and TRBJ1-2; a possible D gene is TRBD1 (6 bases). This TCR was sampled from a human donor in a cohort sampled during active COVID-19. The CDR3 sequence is CASRVGQIYGYTF. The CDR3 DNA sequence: TGTGCCAGCAGGGTCGGACAGATCTATGGCTACACCTTC.